Following are 30 T cell receptor beta chains from one sample sequenced in a study of OX40 agonist ivuxolimab in advanced cancers. Assay: immunoSEQ multiplex PCR; the TCRdb copy retains only in-frame clones and omits some. The table has about 76,000 clones, 85% seen once; the top ten hold roughly 2%. The source material was CD4+ or CD8+ T cells sorted from blood, sampled in a trial of the OX40 agonist ivuxolimab. These receptors were obtained from an adult with an advanced solid tumor such as melanoma, head and neck, liver or kidney cancer.

The genes are TRBV10-3 and TRBJ1-5; D is unclear. The CDR3 loop spans 13 amino acids. Germline CDR1 and CDR2: ENHRY and SYGVKD. Trimming shortened V by 5 bases and J by 7 bases, and 12 bases separated the two germline ends. The CDR3 DNA reads TGTGCCATCAGTCCTAATTATGACCAGCCCCAGCATTTT. Translation: CAISPNYDQPQHF.

V and J are TRBV9 and TRBJ2-3; 7 nucleotides align to TRBD1. The CDR3 consists of 17 residues. With 2 bases clipped from V and 0 bases from J, the junction kept 9 bases outside the gene matches. Germline lookup yields CDR1 SGDLS and CDR2 YYNGEE. CDR3 sequence reads: CASSVPADRPSTDTQYF. The CDR3 bases are TGTGCCAGCAGCGTTCCTGCGGACAGGCCTAGCACAGATACGCAGTATTTT.

The chain uses TRBV18 and TRBJ2-7; TRBD2 agrees at 7 bases. CDR1 is KGHSH, CDR2 LQKENI, per germline. The CDR3 loop spans 21 amino acids. The J segment lost 5 bases and the V segment lost 0 bases, leaving 25 bases of the junction unmatched. The CDR3 DNA follows: TGTGCCAGCTCACCACCGAGGAGACCTAGCGGAACAGAGATGGTGGTCAACGAGCAGTACTTC. Amino acids: CASSPPRRPSGTEMVVNEQYF. The entire variable domain, with the rest obtained from reference TRBV18 and TRBJ2-7, is as follows: NAGVMQNPRHLVRRRGQEARLRCSPMKGHSHVYWYRQLPEEGLKFMVYLQKENIIDESGMPKERFSAEFPKEGPSILRIQQVVRGDSAAYFCASSPPRRPSGTEMVVNEQYFGPGTRLTVT.

This clone was found a few times. The chain has TRBV30 and TRBJ1-2, with D unresolved. Germline CDR1 GTSNPN, CDR2 SVGIG (reference sequence). V dropped 4 bases and J dropped 7 bases, with 22 bases sitting between them. CDR3 length: 15 amino acids. CDR3 region: CAWTHRVAMASGYTF. CDR3 nucleotides: TGTGCCTGGACTCATAGGGTCGCTATGGCTTCTGGCTACACCTTC. The whole variable domain, filled in from reference TRBV30 and TRBJ1-2, reads SQTIHQWPATLVQPVGSPLSLECTVEGTSNPNLYWYRQAAGRGLQLLFYSVGIGQISSEVPQNLSASRPQDRQFILSSKKLLLSDSGFYLCAWTHRVAMASGYTFGSGTRLTVV.

V gene TRBV18 combines with J gene TRBJ1-4, with no clear D. Germline assignment: CDR1 KGHSH and CDR2 LQKENI. The CDR3 contains 14 residues. Trimming removed 6 bases from V and 8 bases from J, with 16 bases in between. CDR3 region: CASSRDPGREKLFF. CDR3 in DNA: TGTGCCAGCTCTCGCGACCCCGGACGAGAAAAACTGTTTTTT. Complete variable domain (other parts from reference TRBV18 and TRBJ1-4): NAGVMQNPRHLVRRRGQEARLRCSPMKGHSHVYWYRQLPEEGLKFMVYLQKENIIDESGMPKERFSAEFPKEGPSILRIQQVVRGDSAAYFCASSRDPGREKLFFGSGTQLSVL.

The chain joins TRBV28 to TRBJ2-7, with 11 nucleotides matching TRBD2. There are 16 residues in the CDR3. After removal of 6 bases from V and 2 bases from J, the junction contained 9 bases not matched to a gene. CDR1 and CDR2 (germline): MDHEN, SYDVKM. The CDR3 here is CASRSPSSGRAYEQYF. The DNA of the CDR3 is TGTGCCAGCAGATCCCCGAGTAGCGGGAGGGCCTACGAGCAGTACTTC. Full variable domain (missing parts from reference TRBV28 and TRBJ2-7): DVKVTQSSRYLVKRTGEKVFLECVQDMDHENMFWYRQDPGLGLRLIYFSYDVKMKEKGDIPEGYSVSREKKERFSLILESASTNQTSMYLCASRSPSSGRAYEQYFGPGTRLTVT.

This chain connects TRBV6-4 to TRBJ2-1; D is uncertain. The CDR3 is made up of 13 amino acids. Per the germline V gene, CDR1 is MRHNA and CDR2 is SNTAGT. Trimming stripped 4 bases from V and 0 bases from J, with 4 bases between. In DNA, the CDR3 is TGTGCCAGCAGTGCGGGCTCCTACAATGAGCAGTTCTTC. Translating gives CASSAGSYNEQFF.

The chain employs TRBV7-9 and TRBJ1-1; 7 bases are shared with TRBD1. V gave up 0 bases and J gave up 2 bases; unmatched junction bases: 6. CDR3 length equals 16 residues. From germline, CDR1 is SEHNR and CDR2 FQNEAQ (reference sequence). CDR3 loop: CASSLARDRPNTEAFF. CDR3 nucleotide sequence: TGTGCCAGCAGCTTAGCGCGGGACAGACCTAACACTGAAGCTTTCTTT.

This rearrangement joins TRBV5-1 to TRBJ1-2; a weak D match, TRBD1 (6 bases). The CDR3 is made up of 13 amino acids. Deletions cut 3 bases from V and 0 bases from J, with 6 bases between. From germline, CDR1 is SGHRS and CDR2 YFSETQ. The CDR3 sequence: CASSWDTNYGYTF. CDR3 nucleotides: TGCGCCAGCAGCTGGGACACTAACTATGGCTACACCTTC.

V gene TRBV29-1 combines with J gene TRBJ1-4; D may be TRBD1 (6 bases). CDR3 length equals 13 residues. V lost 7 bases, J lost 12 bases, and 21 bases lay in between. The germline V gene encodes CDR1 SQVTM and CDR2 ANQGSEA. Written as DNA, the CDR3 is TGCAGCGCCACCGCGACGATCTCAGGGGAACTGTTTTTT. Its protein is CSATATISGELFF.

To note about this clone: Other DNA sequences in this specimen translate into the identical CDR3. The V call is TRBV5-1, the J call TRBJ1-1; 8 bases align to TRBD1. Trimming took 2 bases from V and 1 from J; bases not matched to a gene: 1. Germline lookup yields CDR1 SGHRS and CDR2 YFSETQ. The length of the CDR3 is 14 residues. CDR3 sequence: CASSFGQGNTEAFF. CDR3 coding DNA: TGCGCCAGCAGCTTTGGACAGGGGAACACTGAAGCTTTCTTT.

A single count supports this clone. The genes are TRBV5-6 and TRBJ1-2, with D perhaps matching TRBD1 (5 bases). The CDR3 has 14 amino acids. V was clipped by 3 bases and J by 3 bases, with 12 bases between them. Germline CDR1 reads SGHDT; CDR2 reads YYEEEE. DNA for the CDR3: TGTGCCAGCAGCTCGGGGGAAGGAGACTATGGCTACACCTTC. Encoded protein: CASSSGEGDYGYTF.

The CDR3 DNA sequence: TGTGCCAGCAGCGTAGGAGGACTAGCAACCTACAATGAGCAGTTCTTC. Its protein is CASSVGGLATYNEQFF. This chain connects TRBV9 to TRBJ2-1; 8 nucleotides match TRBD2. Germline V gene lookup returns CDR1 SGDLS and CDR2 YYNGEE. This CDR3 region has 16 residues. The V gene end was trimmed by 0 bases and the J gene end by 2 bases; junction bases not matched to a gene: 4.

The chain links TRBV7-8 to TRBJ2-1; 12 nucleotides line up with TRBD2. V lost 4 bases, J lost 0 bases, and 7 bases stayed unmatched. Germline CDR1 is SGHVS and CDR2 is FQNEAQ. CDR3 length: 18 residues. In DNA form, the CDR3 reads TGTGCCAGCAGCTCGACTAGCGGGGGCGAGAGCTCCTACAATGAGCAGTTCTTC. Translation: CASSSTSGGESSYNEQFF.

J is TRBJ1-4 and V is TRBV6-4; no clear D gene. V gave up 8 bases and J gave up 0 bases, with 22 bases separating them. This CDR3 spans 18 amino acids. The germline gives CDR1 MRHNA, CDR2 SNTAGT. This CDR3 reads CASGTESVIIPTNEKLFF. CDR3 nucleotide sequence: TGTGCCAGCGGTACGGAGTCGGTTATAATTCCAACTAATGAAAAACTGTTTTTT.

The chain is built from TRBV6-5 and TRBJ2-7; D could derive from TRBD1 or TRBD2 (5 bases each). This CDR3 contains 14 residues. CDR1 is MNHEY, CDR2 SVGAGI, per germline. The germline V and J ends were trimmed by 6 bases and 0 bases, with 12 bases remaining between them. In DNA form, the CDR3 reads TGTGCCAGCAGCTGGGACCGCGACTCCTACGAGCAGTACTTC. Residues: CASSWDRDSYEQYF.

The chain uses TRBV28 and TRBJ1-4, with TRBD1 matching over 7 bases. CDR1 MDHEN and CDR2 SYDVKM come from the germline V gene. The CDR3 is 15 amino acids. V lost 4 bases and J lost 3; bases outside the gene matches: 5. The chain's CDR3 is CASSSGQLSNEKLFF. The CDR3 DNA is TGTGCCAGCAGTTCGGGACAGCTATCTAATGAAAAACTGTTTTTT.

The chain recombines TRBV7-3 with TRBJ2-1, with 8 bases that match TRBD2. The V and J ends lost 5 bases and 2 bases, in that order; junction bases with no gene match: 5. There are 15 residues in the CDR3. Germline CDR1 SGHTA, CDR2 FQGTGA. CDR3 sequence reads: CASSHSGAPYNEQFF. CDR3 DNA: TGTGCCAGCAGCCATAGCGGGGCCCCCTACAATGAGCAGTTCTTC.

The chain uses TRBV6-1 and TRBJ1-6; no firm D call. Germline V gene data show CDR1 as MNHNS and CDR2 as SASEGT. V lost 7 bases, J lost 11 bases, and 15 bases lay in between. The CDR3 loop spans 13 amino acids. The CDR3 DNA is TGTGCCAGCACCGCCACGCTGATCACACCCCTCCACTTT. It encodes CASTATLITPLHF.

The chain employs TRBV30 and TRBJ1-2; TRBD1 might be the D (6 bases). Germline V gene data show CDR1 as GTSNPN and CDR2 as SVGIG (reference sequence). This CDR3 comprises 12 residues. V gave up 3 bases and J gave up 4 bases, with 9 bases separating them. The CDR3 loop reads CAWRTGAYGYTF. The CDR3 region has the DNA TGTGCCTGGAGGACAGGAGCCTATGGCTACACCTTC.

The chain joins TRBV5-4 to TRBJ1-2; TRBD1 agrees at 7 bases. The CDR3 has 17 residues. Trimming cost V 1 base and J 6 bases; bases outside gene matches: 15. Germline assignment: CDR1 SGHNT and CDR2 YYREEE (reference sequence). The CDR3 region has the DNA TGTGCCAGCAGCTTGTACGAGGGGGCATCGGAGTTTGATGGCTACACCTTC. The encoded protein is CASSLYEGASEFDGYTF.

The gene calls are TRBV7-2 and TRBJ2-6, with unresolved D. The CDR3 totals 15 residues. Germline CDR1 reads SGHTA; CDR2 reads FQGNSA. V was clipped by 6 bases and J by 0 bases, with 9 bases between them. CDR3: CASSSHSSGANVLTF. CDR3 DNA sequence: TGTGCCAGCAGTTCCCACAGCTCTGGGGCCAACGTCCTGACTTTC. The variable domain in full, with the rest retrieved from reference TRBV7-2 and TRBJ2-6, is GAGVSQSPSNKVTEKGKDVELRCDPISGHTALYWYRQSLGQGLEFLIYFQGNSAPDKSGLPSDRFSAERTGGSVSTLTIQRTQQEDSAVYLCASSSHSSGANVLTFGAGSRLTVL.

The V gene is TRBV29-1, the J gene TRBJ1-1; no clear D. The CDR3 extends over 11 amino acids. The V end lost 8 bases, the J end lost 2 bases, and 9 bases lay between the germline ends. Germline V gives CDR1 SQVTM, CDR2 ANQGSEA. Here the CDR3 reads CSIRANTEAFF. The DNA of the CDR3 is TGCAGCATACGCGCCAACACTGAAGCTTTCTTT.

The chain combines TRBV30 with TRBJ1-2, with D possibly matching TRBD1 (6 bases). There are 13 residues in the CDR3. V was cut by 1 base and J by 8 bases, with 14 bases left in between. Germline CDR1 and CDR2: GTSNPN and SVGIG (reference sequence). CDR3: CAWSAAGEGGYTF. The CDR3 coding sequence is TGTGCCTGGAGTGCAGCAGGGGAGGGAGGCTACACCTTC.

This clone was picked up a small number of times. V and J are TRBV14 and TRBJ1-4; unclear D gene. The CDR3 totals 14 residues. Trimming removed 4 bases at V and 7 bases at J, with 13 bases between. The V gene's germline CDR1 is SGHDN and CDR2 FVKESK. In DNA, the CDR3 is TGTGCCAGCAGCCCGGACCGCGCGCTTGAAAAACTGTTTTTT. It codes for CASSPDRALEKLFF. The full variable domain, in which reference TRBV14 and TRBJ1-4 provide the parts outside the CDR3, is EAGVTQFPSHSVIEKGQTVTLRCDPISGHDNLYWYRRVMGKEIKFLLHFVKESKQDESGMPNNRFLAERTGGTYSTLKVQPAELEDSGVYFCASSPDRALEKLFFGSGTQLSVL.

The V and J genes are TRBV7-9 and TRBJ1-4, with a possible D match to TRBD1 (5 bases). CDR1 is SEHNR, CDR2 FQNEAQ, per germline (reference sequence). V was clipped by 4 bases and J by 8 bases, with 20 bases between them. The CDR3 has 16 residues. In nucleotides, the CDR3 is TGTGCCAGCAGCTCAGTTCAGGGAGTTGGTGGAGAAAAACTGTTTTTT. Protein sequence: CASSSVQGVGGEKLFF. The entire variable domain, with the rest obtained from reference TRBV7-9 and TRBJ1-4, is as follows: DTGVSQNPRHKITKRGQNVTFRCDPISEHNRLYWYRQTLGQGPEFLTYFQNEAQLEKSRLLSDRFSAERPKGSFSTLEIQRTEQGDSAMYLCASSSVQGVGGEKLFFGSGTQLSVL.

This rearrangement joins TRBV27 to TRBJ1-2; the D gene is possibly TRBD1 (6 bases). Per the germline V gene, CDR1 is MNHEY and CDR2 is SMNVEV (reference sequence). V was pared by 2 bases and J by 2 bases, with 9 bases between. This CDR3 comprises 14 residues. CDR3 in amino acids: CASSLHDRNYGYTF. For the CDR3, the DNA is TGTGCCAGCAGTTTACACGACAGGAACTATGGCTACACCTTC.

This clone has only a few counts. The J gene is TRBJ2-7, the V gene TRBV5-1; the D is unclear. The ends were cut back, 2 bases at V and 0 bases at J, with 12 bases in the middle. Germline values: CDR1 SGHRS, CDR2 YFSETQ. The CDR3 extends over 15 amino acids. The CDR3 DNA sequence: TGCGCCAGCAGCTTAGACGGGCTTGTCTCCTACGAGCAGTACTTC. Amino acid sequence: CASSLDGLVSYEQYF.

CDR3 region: CASSVWVDRGDEQFF. The DNA for the CDR3 is TGTGCCAGCAGCGTATGGGTAGACAGGGGTGATGAGCAGTTCTTC. V and J are TRBV9 and TRBJ2-1; TRBD1 matches 8 bases. V lost 1 base and J lost 8; bases outside the gene matches: 8. Germline assignment: CDR1 SGDLS and CDR2 YYNGEE. The CDR3 runs to 15 residues.

The sample holds a few counts of this clone. The chain links TRBV5-4 to TRBJ1-2; possible D gene TRBD1, 6 bases. V shed 1 base and J shed 5 bases, with 12 bases lying between them. CDR1 and CDR2 (germline): SGHNT, YYREEE (reference sequence). The CDR3 sequence is 14 residues long. The CDR3 region has the DNA TGTGCCAGCAGCTTGAAACAGGGCCTTTATGGCTACACCTTC. The encoded protein is CASSLKQGLYGYTF.